The 5 T cell receptor beta chains below were found in one sample sequenced in a study of post-analysis software for immune sequencing data. Study results and limitations: Patients had higher frequencies than controls of five TRBV segments, including TRBV5-6, TRBV5-1 and TRBV20-1.

Prepared TCR beta cDNA libraries contained unique molecular identifiers. TCRdb called the PCR reads again in MiXCR, with one record for every CDR3 protein. The data hold 500,000 to 600,000 distinct CDR3 sequences, with roughly two fifths observed a single time. No cognate antigen is known for these TCRs. The source material was blood. The receptor set was obtained from a girl aged 10 to 17 with multiple sclerosis.

The chain employs TRBV10-2 and TRBJ2-3, with a tentative D call TRBD2 (5 bases). This CDR3 is built from 17 residues. Germline V gives CDR1 WSHSY, CDR2 SAAADI. V was cut by 0 bases and J by 4 bases, with 17 bases left in between. In nucleotides, the CDR3 is TGCGCCAGCAGTGAGTCCGGGATCCCCTCAGTCCCAGATACGCAGTATTTT. It is translated as CASSESGIPSVPDTQYF.

The gene calls are TRBV10-3 and TRBJ2-5; D may match TRBD1 or TRBD2 (5 bases each). V was pared by 8 bases and J by 4 bases, with 17 bases between. Germline V gene sequence: CDR1 ENHRY, CDR2 SYGVKD. This CDR3 comprises 14 residues. The CDR3 region has the DNA TGTGCCATCCGGGGTAGTGAGAGGGGAGAGACCCAGTACTTC. This sequence encodes CAIRGSERGETQYF.

The sample holds a few counts of this clonotype. This chain uses TRBV19 with TRBJ2-1; 11 bases are a match to TRBD1. This CDR3 comprises 17 residues. V trimming: 2 bases; J trimming: 7 bases; junction bases outside the gene matches: 10. Germline-derived CDR1 and CDR2 are LNHDA and SQIVND (reference sequence). As DNA, the CDR3 is TGTGCCAGTAGTATATATCCCGGACAGGGGGCCGGGAATGAGCAGTTCTTC. Its protein product is CASSIYPGQGAGNEQFF. Looking up the rest from reference TRBV19 and TRBJ2-1 gives the full variable domain: DGGITQSPKYLFRKEGQNVTLSCEQNLNHDAMYWYRQDPGQGLRLIYYSQIVNDFQKGDIAEGYSVSREKKESFPLTVTSAQKNPTAFYLCASSIYPGQGAGNEQFFGPGTRLTVL.

The chain uses TRBV7-9 and TRBJ2-1; 9 nucleotides line up with TRBD1. The germline V gene encodes CDR1 SEHNR and CDR2 FQNEAQ (reference sequence). This CDR3 comprises 15 residues. Trimming at V came to 6 bases and at J to 4 bases, leaving 7 bases not matched to a gene. CDR3 amino acids: CASRPSGTGYNEQFF. DNA for the CDR3: TGTGCCAGCAGACCATCCGGGACAGGGTACAATGAGCAGTTCTTC. The full variable domain, with the rest looked up from reference TRBV7-9 and TRBJ2-1, is DTGVSQNPRHKITKRGQNVTFRCDPISEHNRLYWYRQTLGQGPEFLTYFQNEAQLEKSRLLSDRFSAERPKGSFSTLEIQRTEQGDSAMYLCASRPSGTGYNEQFFGPGTRLTVL.

In this sample, this clonotype turned up a few times. This chain joins TRBV27 and TRBJ2-1; 11 bases agree with TRBD2. The trim removed 4 bases at V and 10 bases at J, leaving 15 bases unmatched. The CDR3 loop spans 17 amino acids. The germline V gene encodes CDR1 MNHEY and CDR2 SMNVEV (reference sequence). The chain's CDR3 is CASSSPLAGGQSEEQFF. CDR3 nucleotides: TGTGCCAGCAGTTCCCCCTTAGCGGGGGGGCAGAGTGAGGAGCAGTTCTTC.